This T cell receptor beta chain was identified during a study of T cells in Graves' hyperthyroidism and ophthalmopathy. CDR3 size: 14 residues. Unmatched junction bases numbered 5, after V lost 8 bases and J lost 4 bases. Germline V gene sequence: CDR1 MNHNS, CDR2 SASEGT. What was amplified from RNA transcripts were TCR beta CDR3 regions. Carried out on the TCR CDR3, a first-round RT-PCR used the HTBI primer set. In TCRdb, the multiplex PCR reads were re-called with MiXCR into one record per CDR3 protein. The sample lists 330,000 or so distinct CDR3 sequences, about a sixth occurring once. Enrolled ophthalmopathy patients presented with a Clinical Activity Score of at least 3, a NOSPECS grade of at least 4, and disease duration under 3 months. PBMCs came from 9 to 10 ml fresh peripheral blood. General study results and limits: Model predictions of ophthalmopathy came a median approximately 6.2 months before onset. In blood, most of the thyroid clonotypes expanded above 0.001 were also present.

This clonotype was observed at least ten times. Its antigen is as yet unknown. The genes are TRBV6-1 and TRBJ2-5; 12 bases match TRBD2. The specimen sequenced was blood. The sequence came from a woman aged 40 to 50 with Graves' ophthalmopathy. The CDR3 protein is CASAGGLAGETQYF. The CDR3 bases are TGTGCCAGCGCCGGGGGACTAGCGGGAGAGACCCAGTACTTC.